These 31 T cell receptor beta chains came from one sample sequenced in a study of shared clonotypes between healthy human individuals. TCRdb keeps only in-frame clones here, not all; method: immunoSEQ multiplex PCR. There are hundreds of thousands of clones in the sample; around 79% occur only once, and less than 15% lies in the top ten. Sequenced input: PBMCs. Receptors were obtained from a woman in her 40s in good health. Some clones in this sample may be carry-over from other donors' samples.

This chain joins TRBV5-6 and TRBJ2-5, with D tentatively TRBD2 (6 bases). The closer fit of TRBJ2-7 to the DNA end suggests the J call may be wrong. The CDR3 length is 14 residues. In germline, CDR1 is SGHDT, CDR2 YYEEEE. This chain's CDR3 is CASSFGGNSYEQYF. The CDR3 coding sequence is TGTGCCAGCAGCTTCGGAGGGAACTCCTACGAGCAGTACTTC.

The chain uses TRBV6-6 and TRBJ2-1; no clear D gene. The germline CDR1 and CDR2 sequences are MNHNY and SVGAGI (reference sequence). CDR3 length: 16 amino acids. V lost 7 bases and J lost 4, with 20 bases in between. This chain's CDR3 is CASTRRLPSLYNEQFF. In DNA, the CDR3 is TGTGCCAGCACCAGGAGACTCCCCTCATTGTACAATGAGCAGTTCTTC.

The rearrangement uses TRBV5-1 and TRBJ2-7; 9 nucleotides align to TRBD1. V gave up 5 bases and J gave up 2 bases; unmatched junction bases: 2. The CDR3 runs 13 residues. The germline CDR1 and CDR2 sequences are SGHRS and YFSETQ. The CDR3 sequence: CASSWDRAYEQYF. The CDR3 region has the DNA TGCGCCAGCAGTTGGGACAGGGCCTACGAGCAGTACTTC.

V usage is TRBV5-1 and J usage is TRBJ1-2; D is unclear. CDR1 is SGHRS, CDR2 YFSETQ, per germline. This CDR3 contains 16 residues. Between the trimmed V and J ends, which lost 1 base and 4 bases, there was a span of 17 bases. CDR3: CASSLFGGSPPYGYTF. CDR3 DNA sequence: TGCGCCAGCAGCTTGTTCGGCGGATCCCCCCCCTATGGCTACACCTTC.

The chain is built from TRBV7-6 and TRBJ1-3; D not certain. Germline V gene sequence: CDR1 SGHVS, CDR2 FNYEAQ. The CDR3 contains 17 residues. Between the trimmed V and J ends, which lost 5 bases and 0 bases, there was a span of 17 bases. The CDR3 loop reads CASSLAPPASSGNTIYF. The CDR3 region has the DNA TGTGCCAGCAGCCTTGCCCCCCCAGCCAGCTCTGGAAACACCATATATTTT.

As to this clone: At the DNA level, this CDR3 is encoded by other sequences in the same sample as well. The genes are TRBV27 and TRBJ1-1; D may be TRBD1 (5 bases). The germline V gene encodes CDR1 MNHEY and CDR2 SMNVEV (reference sequence). This CDR3 region has 13 residues. Trimming cost V 2 bases and J 1 base, with 5 bases left between them. CDR3 amino acids: CASSLGGNTEAFF. For the CDR3, the DNA is TGTGCCAGCAGTTTAGGGGGGAACACTGAAGCTTTCTTT.

J is TRBJ2-7 and V is TRBV6-1; TRBD2 matches 15 bases. The CDR3 extends over 17 amino acids. CDR1 is MNHNS and CDR2 is SASEGT in the germline V gene. V shed 4 bases and J 2 bases; nucleotides not matched to a gene: 6. The CDR3, as DNA: TGTGCCAGCAGTGGGGGACTAGCGGGAGGCCTCGCCTACGAGCAGTACTTC. Translation gives CASSGGLAGGLAYEQYF.

The V and J genes are TRBV29-1 and TRBJ2-3; TRBD1 matches at 8 bases. CDR3 size: 13 residues. In germline, CDR1 is SQVTM, CDR2 ANQGSEA. Trimming at V came to 7 bases and at J to 2 bases, leaving 5 bases not matched to a gene. The CDR3 nucleotides are TGCAGCGCCTTGGACAGGGCCACAGATACGCAGTATTTT. This gives the protein CSALDRATDTQYF.

This clone showed up just once. The chain uses TRBV5-1 and TRBJ1-4; tentatively, D is TRBD1 (5 bases). Trimming took 0 bases from V and 8 from J, leaving 14 bases between them. The CDR3 covers 15 residues. Germline lookup yields CDR1 SGHRS and CDR2 YFSETQ. The CDR3 protein is CASSLAGTSSEKLFF. The CDR3 bases are TGCGCCAGCAGCTTGGCCGGGACCTCGTCCGAAAAACTGTTTTTT.

This clone was observed a few times. The chain is built from TRBV6-1 and TRBJ1-2; TRBD1 aligns across 8 bases. V trimming: 3 bases; J trimming: 8 bases; junction bases outside the gene matches: 14. The CDR3 has 16 amino acids. Per the germline V gene, CDR1 is MNHNS and CDR2 is SASEGT. The CDR3 DNA reads TGTGCCAGCAGTGAGACAGGGGTTGGGCAGAGGGAAGGCTACACCTTC. Protein product: CASSETGVGQREGYTF.

The chain combines TRBV7-2 with TRBJ1-1; D may be TRBD1 (5 bases). The length of the CDR3 is 15 residues. V lost 0 bases, J lost 4 bases, and 12 bases lay in between. Germline V gene sequence: CDR1 SGHTA, CDR2 FQGNSA. CDR3 DNA: TGTGCCAGCAGCTTAGCTGGGCAGGGAACCACTGAAGCTTTCTTT. It translates to CASSLAGQGTTEAFF.

DNA of the CDR3: TGTGCCAGCAGCGCCCTCGCGGGACTCGATGAGCAGTTCTTC. Amino acid sequence: CASSALAGLDEQFF. V and J are TRBV5-8 and TRBJ2-1, with TRBD2 as a possible D gene (6 bases). Germline CDR1 reads SGHTS; CDR2 reads YDEGEE. The V gene lost 4 bases and the J gene lost 8 bases, with 16 bases spanning the gap. The CDR3 consists of 14 residues.

This rearrangement joins TRBV5-4 to TRBJ2-1, with TRBD1 identical over 9 bases. Unmatched junction bases numbered 4, after V lost 3 bases and J lost 3 bases. The CDR3 length is 15 residues. CDR1 is SGHNT, CDR2 YYREEE, per germline (reference sequence). Here the CDR3 DNA reads TGTGCCAGCAGCTCTCAGACAGGGGGCTACAATGAGCAGTTCTTC. It codes for CASSSQTGGYNEQFF.

The V and J genes are TRBV14 and TRBJ2-7; possibly TRBD1 for D (6 bases). The CDR3 has 15 amino acids. V lost 4 bases and J lost 2, with 15 bases in between. Per the germline V gene, CDR1 is SGHDN and CDR2 is FVKESK. The DNA of the CDR3 is TGTGCCAGCAGCCGCTACCGAGGGGGTCCCTACGAGCAGTACTTC. It is translated as CASSRYRGGPYEQYF.

The genes are TRBV9 and TRBJ2-2, with D tentatively TRBD2 (7 bases). CDR1 is SGDLS, CDR2 YYNGEE, per germline. The CDR3 is 16 residues long. V dropped 0 bases and J dropped 4 bases, with 13 bases sitting between them. CDR3 nucleotide sequence: TGTGCCAGCAGCGTAGGTGTGGGAGGGGGCACCGGGGAGCTGTTTTTT. It is translated as CASSVGVGGGTGELFF.

The J gene is TRBJ2-1, the V gene TRBV4-2, with unresolved D. This CDR3 is 13 amino acids long. In germline, CDR1 is LGHNA, CDR2 YNFKEQ. With 1 base removed from V and 5 bases from J, the gap between germline ends came to 6 bases. The CDR3 sequence is CASSQGPDNEQFF. In DNA form, the CDR3 reads TGTGCCAGCAGCCAAGGACCGGACAATGAGCAGTTCTTC.

A few counts support this clone. V is TRBV6-4 and J is TRBJ2-2; D is perhaps TRBD1 (5 bases). The CDR3 totals 16 residues. CDR1 is MRHNA, CDR2 SNTAGT, per germline. Trimming left V 0 bases short and J 1 base short, with 9 bases between. The CDR3: CASSDSFRVNTGELFF. The CDR3 DNA reads as TGTGCCAGCAGTGACTCTTTCAGGGTGAACACCGGGGAGCTGTTTTTT.

The chain uses TRBV9 and TRBJ2-1, with 12 bases that match TRBD2. CDR3 length equals 15 residues. The trim removed 4 bases at V and 6 bases at J, leaving 5 bases unmatched. Germline CDR1 reads SGDLS; CDR2 reads YYNGEE. CDR3 region: CASSTGLAGPNEQFF. The CDR3 DNA follows: TGTGCCAGCAGCACCGGACTAGCGGGGCCCAATGAGCAGTTCTTC.

The rearrangement links TRBV28 to TRBJ2-7; tentative D call: TRBD2 (5 bases). Germline CDR1 and CDR2: MDHEN and SYDVKM. There are 15 residues in the CDR3. V lost 1 base to trimming and J lost 3 bases, with 13 bases between them. As DNA, the CDR3 is TGTGCCAGCAGTTTATCGCGGGCAAAGGACTACGAGCAGTACTTC. Amino acids: CASSLSRAKDYEQYF. Full variable domain (missing parts from reference TRBV28 and TRBJ2-7): DVKVTQSSRYLVKRTGEKVFLECVQDMDHENMFWYRQDPGLGLRLIYFSYDVKMKEKGDIPEGYSVSREKKERFSLILESASTNQTSMYLCASSLSRAKDYEQYFGPGTRLTVT.

V usage is TRBV19 and J usage is TRBJ2-1; 9 bases agree with TRBD2. After removal of 3 bases from V and 8 bases from J, the junction contained 5 bases not matched to a gene. The CDR3 consists of 14 residues. The V gene's germline CDR1 is LNHDA and CDR2 SQIVND (reference sequence). For the CDR3, the DNA is TGTGCCAGTAGTATCATTAGCGGGAGTCATGAGCAGTTCTTC. Translated, it gives CASSIISGSHEQFF.

The chain carries TRBV20-1 and TRBJ2-5; tentatively, D is TRBD2 (6 bases). The V and J ends lost 5 bases and 5 bases respectively, with 9 bases between them. The CDR3 runs to 11 residues. Per germline, CDR1 DFQATT and CDR2 SNEGSKA (reference sequence). The CDR3 nucleotides read TGCAGTGCTGGGGACTCTGAGACCCAGTACTTC. This sequence encodes CSAGDSETQYF.

This sequence joins TRBV28 and TRBJ2-1; 7 bases line up with TRBD1. This CDR3 has 16 amino acids. The J segment lost 3 bases and the V segment lost 5 bases, leaving 10 bases of the junction unmatched. CDR1 and CDR2 from the germline V gene are MDHEN and SYDVKM. CDR3 region: CASSTRQGLGYNEQFF. In DNA form, the CDR3 reads TGTGCCAGCAGTACACGACAGGGTTTGGGCTACAATGAGCAGTTCTTC.

The V and J genes are TRBV2 and TRBJ1-1; D is unresolved. Trimming pared 8 bases from V and 2 bases from J, leaving 18 bases between. The CDR3 contains 15 residues. Germline loops: CDR1 SNHLY, CDR2 FYNNEI. In DNA, the CDR3 is TGTGCCAGCTTGCGAGGGCGGATGAGTAACACTGAAGCTTTCTTT. Translation: CASLRGRMSNTEAFF.

The gene calls are TRBV27 and TRBJ2-6; weak D call: TRBD1 (5 bases). Trimming removed 5 bases from V and 0 bases from J, with 20 bases in between. This CDR3 has 19 amino acids. Germline V gene lookup returns CDR1 MNHEY and CDR2 SMNVEV (reference sequence). The CDR3 DNA is TGTGCCAGCAGTCCCCCTAGACAGATTTGGGCCTCTGGGGCCAACGTCCTGACTTTC. Its translation: CASSPPRQIWASGANVLTF.

The chain joins TRBV27 to TRBJ2-1; TRBD1 is a possible D gene (7 bases). This CDR3 comprises 14 residues. Trimming stripped 9 bases from V and 4 bases from J, with 16 bases between. CDR1 MNHEY and CDR2 SMNVEV come from the germline V gene (reference sequence). In DNA form, the CDR3 reads TGTGCCAGGACCAGGGGGGCCCTATACAATGAGCAGTTCTTC. Translating it yields CARTRGALYNEQFF.

The rearrangement links TRBV7-2 to TRBJ2-5; D tentatively reads TRBD1 or TRBD2 (5 bases each). Trimming stripped 4 bases from V and 5 bases from J, with 14 bases between. CDR1 SGHTA and CDR2 FQGNSA come from the germline V gene. The length of the CDR3 is 14 residues. The CDR3 sequence is CASSSYEGSETQYF. DNA for the CDR3: TGTGCCAGCAGCTCTTATGAGGGGTCGGAGACCCAGTACTTC.

The V and J genes are TRBV11-1 and TRBJ1-3; perhaps TRBD1 as D (5 bases). Germline CDR1 SGHAT, CDR2 FQDESV (reference sequence). The CDR3 covers 16 residues. Trimming pared 5 bases from V and 9 bases from J, leaving 23 bases between. The DNA for the CDR3 is TGTGCCAGCAGCCCAGCGGGGCCCGAAGATGGGGTCACCATATATTTT. The encoded protein is CASSPAGPEDGVTIYF.

This rearrangement joins TRBV4-1 to TRBJ1-1; D is unresolved. The CDR3 contains 14 residues. The V and J ends lost 1 base and 0 bases respectively, with 6 bases between them. CDR1 is MGHRA, CDR2 YSYEKL, per germline. Here the CDR3 reads CASSQGRVNTEAFF. Here the CDR3 DNA reads TGCGCCAGCAGCCAAGGACGGGTGAACACTGAAGCTTTCTTT.

Here the CDR3 DNA reads TGCGCCAGCAGCCCGTTGACACAACGCCTTGAGACCCAGTACTTC. Translated, it gives CASSPLTQRLETQYF. V and J are TRBV5-1 and TRBJ2-5, with D unresolved. The V gene's germline CDR1 is SGHRS and CDR2 YFSETQ. The CDR3 is 15 amino acids. V lost 4 bases, J lost 5 bases, and 18 bases lay in between.

The rearrangement uses TRBV5-6 and TRBJ1-1, with D perhaps TRBD1 (6 bases). V dropped 4 bases and J dropped 2 bases, with 15 bases sitting between them. The CDR3 spans 15 residues. Germline CDR1 and CDR2: SGHDT and YYEEEE. In DNA, the CDR3 is TGTGCCAGCAGCCGATCCGGACAGCTAAACACTGAAGCTTTCTTT. Its translation: CASSRSGQLNTEAFF.

This chain uses TRBV7-2 with TRBJ2-7; either TRBD1 or TRBD2 may supply D (5 bases each). Trimming shortened V by 5 bases and J by 2 bases, and 13 bases separated the two germline ends. Germline CDR1 reads SGHTA; CDR2 reads FQGNSA. This CDR3 has 14 residues. The CDR3 sequence is CASSVPVGAYEQYF. The CDR3 DNA reads as TGTGCCAGCAGCGTCCCCGTGGGGGCCTACGAGCAGTACTTC. The full variable domain, rest sourced from reference TRBV7-2 and TRBJ2-7, is GAGVSQSPSNKVTEKGKDVELRCDPISGHTALYWYRQSLGQGLEFLIYFQGNSAPDKSGLPSDRFSAERTGGSVSTLTIQRTQQEDSAVYLCASSVPVGAYEQYFGPGTRLTVT.